This TCR beta chain was sequenced during a study of early T cells in non-severe SARS-CoV-2 infection. About the study: Chains stayed unpaired after sequencing of bulk RNA from unsorted whole blood. General observations from the study: Missing private and CD4 specificities, VDJdb matching favored anti-spike CD8 responses.

This clonotype has more than one count but fewer than ten. The antigen is not known. The CDR3 totals 14 residues. Germline CDR1 and CDR2: SGHAT and FQNNGV. V dropped 4 bases and J dropped 8 bases, with 15 bases sitting between them. Unique molecular identifiers (one per individual cDNA molecule) were attached. TCRdb fed the 5' RACE reads into MiXCR, producing one record per CDR3 protein. The table records about 44,000 distinct CDR3 sequences, around a quarter of them present only once. V is TRBV11-2 and J is TRBJ2-1, with D possibly TRBD1 on 7 matching bases. This clonotype originated in an adult who was a healthcare worker with PCR-confirmed SARS-CoV-2 infection or an uninfected control (not recorded which). The sample in question was whole blood, obtained at baseline. DNA of the CDR3: TGTGCCAGCAGCTGGAGGGGGCCCATGGATGAGCAGTTCTTC. Its protein product is CASSWRGPMDEQFF. The full variable domain, completed using reference TRBV11-2 and TRBJ2-1, is EAGVAQSPRYKIIEKRQSVAFWCNPISGHATLYWYQQILGQGPKLLIQFQNNGVVDDSQLPKDRFSAERLKGVDSTLKIQPAKLEDSAVYLCASSWRGPMDEQFFGPGTRLTVL.